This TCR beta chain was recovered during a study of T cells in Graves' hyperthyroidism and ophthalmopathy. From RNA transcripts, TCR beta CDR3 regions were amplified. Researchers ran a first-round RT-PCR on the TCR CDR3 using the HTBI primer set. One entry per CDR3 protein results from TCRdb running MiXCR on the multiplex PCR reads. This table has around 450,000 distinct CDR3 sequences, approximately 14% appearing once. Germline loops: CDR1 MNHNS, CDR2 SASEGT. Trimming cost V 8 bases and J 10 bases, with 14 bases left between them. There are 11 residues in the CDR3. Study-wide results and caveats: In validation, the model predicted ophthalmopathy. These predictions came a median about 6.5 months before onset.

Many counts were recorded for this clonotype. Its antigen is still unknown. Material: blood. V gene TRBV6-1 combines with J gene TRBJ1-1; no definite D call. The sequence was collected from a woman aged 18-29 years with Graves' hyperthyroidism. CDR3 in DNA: TGTGCCAGCTTATTCGGGCGATCAGCTTTCTTT. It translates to CASLFGRSAFF.